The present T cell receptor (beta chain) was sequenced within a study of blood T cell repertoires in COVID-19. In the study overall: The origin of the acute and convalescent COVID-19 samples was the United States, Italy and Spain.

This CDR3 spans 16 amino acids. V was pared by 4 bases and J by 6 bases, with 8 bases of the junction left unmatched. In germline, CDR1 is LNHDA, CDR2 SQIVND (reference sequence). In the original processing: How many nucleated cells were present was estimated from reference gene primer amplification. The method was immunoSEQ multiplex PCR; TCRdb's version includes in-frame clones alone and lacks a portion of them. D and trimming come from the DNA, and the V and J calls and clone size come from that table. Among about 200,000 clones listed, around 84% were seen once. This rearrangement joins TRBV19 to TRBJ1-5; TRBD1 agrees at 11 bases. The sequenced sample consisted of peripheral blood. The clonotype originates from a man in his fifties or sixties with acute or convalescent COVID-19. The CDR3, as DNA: TGTGCCAGTAGTACCACAGGGACAGGGGGGACTCAGCCCCAGCATTTT. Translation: CASSTTGTGGTQPQHF.